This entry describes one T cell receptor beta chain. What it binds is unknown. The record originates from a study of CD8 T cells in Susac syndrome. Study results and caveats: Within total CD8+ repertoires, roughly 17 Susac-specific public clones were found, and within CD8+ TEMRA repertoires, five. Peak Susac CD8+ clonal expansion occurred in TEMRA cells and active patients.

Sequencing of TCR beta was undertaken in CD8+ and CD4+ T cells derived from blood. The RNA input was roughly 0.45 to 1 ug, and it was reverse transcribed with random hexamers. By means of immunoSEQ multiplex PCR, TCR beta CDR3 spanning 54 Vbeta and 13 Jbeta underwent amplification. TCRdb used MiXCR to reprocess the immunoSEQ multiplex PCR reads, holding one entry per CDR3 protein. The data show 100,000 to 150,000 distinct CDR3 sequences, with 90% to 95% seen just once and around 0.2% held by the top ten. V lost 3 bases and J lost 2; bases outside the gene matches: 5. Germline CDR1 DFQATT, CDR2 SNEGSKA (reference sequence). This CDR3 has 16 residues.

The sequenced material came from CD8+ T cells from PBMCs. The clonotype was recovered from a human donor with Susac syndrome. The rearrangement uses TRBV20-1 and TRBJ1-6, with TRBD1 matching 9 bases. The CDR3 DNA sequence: TGCAGTGCTAGGGGGGGGACAGGGCCCTATAATTCACCCCTCCACTTT. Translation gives CSARGGTGPYNSPLHF.